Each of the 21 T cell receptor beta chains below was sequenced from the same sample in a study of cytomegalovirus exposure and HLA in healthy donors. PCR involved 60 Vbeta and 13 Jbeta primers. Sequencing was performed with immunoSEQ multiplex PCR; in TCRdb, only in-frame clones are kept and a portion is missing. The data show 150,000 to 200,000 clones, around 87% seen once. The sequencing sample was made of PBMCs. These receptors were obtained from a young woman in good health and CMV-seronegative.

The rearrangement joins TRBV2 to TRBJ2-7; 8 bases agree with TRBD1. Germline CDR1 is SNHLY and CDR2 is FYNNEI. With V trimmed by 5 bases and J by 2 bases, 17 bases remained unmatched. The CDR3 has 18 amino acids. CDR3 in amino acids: CASSTQGGVTTGPYEQYF. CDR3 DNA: TGTGCCAGCAGTACACAGGGGGGAGTCACAACCGGACCCTACGAGCAGTACTTC.

The CDR3 region is CASSIGDRAYGYTF. The CDR3 nucleotides are TGTGCCAGTAGTATAGGGGACAGGGCCTATGGCTACACCTTC. The rearrangement uses TRBV19 and TRBJ1-2, with 9 bases matching TRBD1. V gave up 1 base and J gave up 4 bases; unmatched junction bases: 1. The length of the CDR3 is 14 residues. Germline assignment: CDR1 LNHDA and CDR2 SQIVND (reference sequence).

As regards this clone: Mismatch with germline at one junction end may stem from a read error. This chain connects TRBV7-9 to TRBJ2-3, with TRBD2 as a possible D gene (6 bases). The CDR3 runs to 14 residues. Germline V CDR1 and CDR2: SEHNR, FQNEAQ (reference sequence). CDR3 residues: CASSVAISGGTQYF. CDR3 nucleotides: TGTGCCAGCAGCGTAGCTATTAGCGGCGGTACGCAGTATTTT. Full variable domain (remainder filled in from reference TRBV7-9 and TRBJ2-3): DTGVSQNPRHKITKRGQNVTFRCDPISEHNRLYWYRQTLGQGPEFLTYFQNEAQLEKSRLLSDRFSAERPKGSFSTLEIQRTEQGDSAMYLCASSVAISGGTQYFGPGTRLTVL.

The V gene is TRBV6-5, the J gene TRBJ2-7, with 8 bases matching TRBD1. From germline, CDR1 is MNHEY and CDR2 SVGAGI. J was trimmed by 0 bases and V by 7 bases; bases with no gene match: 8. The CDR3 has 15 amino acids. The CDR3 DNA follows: TGTGCCAGCACCCCACAGGGGGGTACCTCCTACGAGCAGTACTTC. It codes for CASTPQGGTSYEQYF.

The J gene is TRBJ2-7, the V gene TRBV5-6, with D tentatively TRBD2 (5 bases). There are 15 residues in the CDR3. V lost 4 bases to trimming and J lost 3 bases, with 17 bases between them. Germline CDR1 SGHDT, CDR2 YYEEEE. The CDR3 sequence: CASSDYLRTNYEQYF. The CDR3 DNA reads TGTGCCAGCAGCGACTACCTACGAACAAACTACGAGCAGTACTTC.

CDR3 sequence (DNA): TGTGCCAGCAGCCAATCGGCGGGAGAACTCTACGAGCAGTACTTC. Amino acids: CASSQSAGELYEQYF. The chain has TRBV16 and TRBJ2-7; 7 positions match TRBD2. CDR1 is KGHSY, CDR2 FQNENV, per germline. The J segment lost 3 bases and the V segment lost 0 bases, leaving 5 bases of the junction unmatched. CDR3 length: 15 amino acids.

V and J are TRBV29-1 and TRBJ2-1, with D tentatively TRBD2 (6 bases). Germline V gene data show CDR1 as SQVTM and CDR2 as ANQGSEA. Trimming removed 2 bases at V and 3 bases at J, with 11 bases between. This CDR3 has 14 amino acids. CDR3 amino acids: CSVERAGRYNEQFF. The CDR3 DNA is TGCAGCGTTGAACGGGCGGGACGCTACAATGAGCAGTTCTTC.

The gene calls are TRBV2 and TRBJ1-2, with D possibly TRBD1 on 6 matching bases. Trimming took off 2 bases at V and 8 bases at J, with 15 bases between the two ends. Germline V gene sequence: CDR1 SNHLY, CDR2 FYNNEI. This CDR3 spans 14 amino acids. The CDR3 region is CASSEQMAGDGYTF. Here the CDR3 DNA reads TGTGCCAGCAGTGAACAGATGGCAGGGGACGGCTACACCTTC. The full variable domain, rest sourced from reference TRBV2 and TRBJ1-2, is EPEVTQTPSHQVTQMGQEVILRCVPISNHLYFYWYRQILGQKVEFLVSFYNNEISEKSEIFDDQFSVERPDGSNFTLKIRSTKLEDSAMYFCASSEQMAGDGYTFGSGTRLTVV.

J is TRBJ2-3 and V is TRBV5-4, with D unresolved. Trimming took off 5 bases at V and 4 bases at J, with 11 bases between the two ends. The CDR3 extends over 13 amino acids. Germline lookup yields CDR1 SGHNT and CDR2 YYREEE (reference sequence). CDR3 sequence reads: CASSTLTPDTQYF. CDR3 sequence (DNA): TGTGCCAGCAGTACTCTTACCCCAGATACGCAGTATTTT.

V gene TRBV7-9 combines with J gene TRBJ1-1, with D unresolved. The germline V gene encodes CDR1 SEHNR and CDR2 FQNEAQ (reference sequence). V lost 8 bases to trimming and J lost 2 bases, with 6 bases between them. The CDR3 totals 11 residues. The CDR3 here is CASLLNTEAFF. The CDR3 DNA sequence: TGTGCCAGCCTCCTTAACACTGAAGCTTTCTTT.

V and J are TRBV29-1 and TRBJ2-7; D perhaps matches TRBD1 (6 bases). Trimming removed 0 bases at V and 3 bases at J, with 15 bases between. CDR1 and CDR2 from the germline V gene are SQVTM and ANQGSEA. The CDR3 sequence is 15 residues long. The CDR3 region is CSVEEGNRESYEQYF. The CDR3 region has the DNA TGCAGCGTTGAAGAGGGGAACAGGGAAAGCTACGAGCAGTACTTC.

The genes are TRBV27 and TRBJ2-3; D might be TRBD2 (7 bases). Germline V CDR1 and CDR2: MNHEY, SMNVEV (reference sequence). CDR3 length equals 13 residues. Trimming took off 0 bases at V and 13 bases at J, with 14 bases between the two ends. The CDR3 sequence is CASSLSGGASEYF. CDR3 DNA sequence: TGTGCCAGCAGTTTATCTGGGGGGGCGTCGGAGTATTTT.

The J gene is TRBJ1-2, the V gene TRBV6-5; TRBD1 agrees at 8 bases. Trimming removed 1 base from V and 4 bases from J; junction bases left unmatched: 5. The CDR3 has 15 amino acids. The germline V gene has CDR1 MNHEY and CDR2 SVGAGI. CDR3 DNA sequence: TGTGCCAGCAGTTACTATACAGGGGGGATCTATGGCTACACCTTC. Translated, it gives CASSYYTGGIYGYTF.

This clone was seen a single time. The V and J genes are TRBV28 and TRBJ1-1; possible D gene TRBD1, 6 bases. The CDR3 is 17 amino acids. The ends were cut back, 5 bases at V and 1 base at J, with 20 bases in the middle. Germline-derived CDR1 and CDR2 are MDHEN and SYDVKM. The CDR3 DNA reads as TGTGCCAGCAGTAAGCCCAGCCTTAGACAGGCGAACACTGAAGCTTTCTTT. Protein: CASSKPSLRQANTEAFF. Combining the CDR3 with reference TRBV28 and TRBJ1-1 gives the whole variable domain DVKVTQSSRYLVKRTGEKVFLECVQDMDHENMFWYRQDPGLGLRLIYFSYDVKMKEKGDIPEGYSVSREKKERFSLILESASTNQTSMYLCASSKPSLRQANTEAFFGQGTRLTVV.

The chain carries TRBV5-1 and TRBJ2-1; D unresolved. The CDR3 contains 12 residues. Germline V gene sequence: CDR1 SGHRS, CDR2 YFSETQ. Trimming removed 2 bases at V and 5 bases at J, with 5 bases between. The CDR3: CASSFRNNEQFF. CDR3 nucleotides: TGCGCCAGCAGCTTCCGTAACAATGAGCAGTTCTTC.

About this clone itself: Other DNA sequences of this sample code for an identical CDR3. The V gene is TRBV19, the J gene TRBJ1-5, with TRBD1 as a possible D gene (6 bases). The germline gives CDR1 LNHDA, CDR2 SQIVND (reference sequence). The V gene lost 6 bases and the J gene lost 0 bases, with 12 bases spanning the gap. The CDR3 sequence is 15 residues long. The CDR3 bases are TGTGCCAGTAGCACGACAGGTTATAGCAATCAGCCCCAGCATTTT. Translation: CASSTTGYSNQPQHF.

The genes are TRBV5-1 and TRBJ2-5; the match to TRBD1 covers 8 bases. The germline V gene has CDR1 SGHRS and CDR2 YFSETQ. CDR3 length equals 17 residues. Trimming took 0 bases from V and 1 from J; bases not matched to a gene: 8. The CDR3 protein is CASSLAARGHSQETQYF. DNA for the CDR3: TGCGCCAGCAGCTTGGCCGCCAGGGGGCATAGCCAAGAGACCCAGTACTTC.

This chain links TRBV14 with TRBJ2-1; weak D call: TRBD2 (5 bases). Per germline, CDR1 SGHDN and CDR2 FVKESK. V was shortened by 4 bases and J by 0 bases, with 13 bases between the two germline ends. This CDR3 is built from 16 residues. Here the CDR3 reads CASSPYYGNSYNEQFF. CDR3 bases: TGTGCCAGCAGCCCCTATTACGGGAACTCCTACAATGAGCAGTTCTTC.

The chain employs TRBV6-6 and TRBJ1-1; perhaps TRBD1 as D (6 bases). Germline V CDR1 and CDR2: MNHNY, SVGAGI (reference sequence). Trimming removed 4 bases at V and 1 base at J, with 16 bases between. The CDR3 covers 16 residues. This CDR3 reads CASSLGPRGRNTEAFF. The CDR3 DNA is TGTGCCAGCAGTTTGGGACCCAGGGGTAGGAACACTGAAGCTTTCTTT.

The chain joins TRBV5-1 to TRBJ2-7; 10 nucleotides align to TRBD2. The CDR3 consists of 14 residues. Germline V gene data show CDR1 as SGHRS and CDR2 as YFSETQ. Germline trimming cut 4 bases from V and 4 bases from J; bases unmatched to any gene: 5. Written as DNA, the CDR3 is TGCGCCAGCAGCCTTCTAGCGGGGGTTTACGAGCAGTACTTC. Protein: CASSLLAGVYEQYF.

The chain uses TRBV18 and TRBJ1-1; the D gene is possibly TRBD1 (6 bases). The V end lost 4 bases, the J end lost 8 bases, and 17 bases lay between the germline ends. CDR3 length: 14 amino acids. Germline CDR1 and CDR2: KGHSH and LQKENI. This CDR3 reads CASSLLGASAEAFF. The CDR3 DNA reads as TGTGCCAGCTCACTACTGGGGGCCTCAGCGGAAGCTTTCTTT. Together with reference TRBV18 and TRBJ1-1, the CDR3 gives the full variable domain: NAGVMQNPRHLVRRRGQEARLRCSPMKGHSHVYWYRQLPEEGLKFMVYLQKENIIDESGMPKERFSAEFPKEGPSILRIQQVVRGDSAAYFCASSLLGASAEAFFGQGTRLTVV.